This T cell receptor (beta chain) was captured in a study of blood T cell repertoires in COVID-19. Study context: The United States, Italy and Spain supplied acute and convalescent COVID-19 samples. PBMCs, B-cell-depleted T cells, or T cells were the source of the cDNA or gDNA that made up the material.

As processed by the authors: Reference gene primer amplification yielded estimated nucleated cell counts. Sequenced by immunoSEQ multiplex PCR; TCRdb stores in-frame clones only, minus some. Clonal size and the V and J genes are those of that table, whereas D and trimming came from the DNA. Here the sample spans 54,000 or so clones, 83% being singletons. Trimming removed 4 bases at V and 6 bases at J, with 19 bases between. From germline, CDR1 is SGDLS and CDR2 YYNGEE. This CDR3 contains 16 residues. Specimen: peripheral blood. The chain joins TRBV9 to TRBJ2-2; TRBD1 might be the D (7 bases). The clonotype was recovered from an older woman with acute or convalescent COVID-19. CDR3 region: CASSPGGLGAPGELFF. CDR3 nucleotide sequence: TGTGCCAGCAGCCCAGGGGGGCTGGGGGCGCCCGGGGAGCTGTTTTTT. Filled out from reference TRBV9 and TRBJ2-2, the complete variable domain reads DSGVTQTPKHLITATGQRVTLRCSPRSGDLSVYWYQQSLDQGLQFLIQYYNGEERAKGNILERFSAQQFPDLHSELNLSSLELGDSALYFCASSPGGLGAPGELFFGEGSRLTVL.